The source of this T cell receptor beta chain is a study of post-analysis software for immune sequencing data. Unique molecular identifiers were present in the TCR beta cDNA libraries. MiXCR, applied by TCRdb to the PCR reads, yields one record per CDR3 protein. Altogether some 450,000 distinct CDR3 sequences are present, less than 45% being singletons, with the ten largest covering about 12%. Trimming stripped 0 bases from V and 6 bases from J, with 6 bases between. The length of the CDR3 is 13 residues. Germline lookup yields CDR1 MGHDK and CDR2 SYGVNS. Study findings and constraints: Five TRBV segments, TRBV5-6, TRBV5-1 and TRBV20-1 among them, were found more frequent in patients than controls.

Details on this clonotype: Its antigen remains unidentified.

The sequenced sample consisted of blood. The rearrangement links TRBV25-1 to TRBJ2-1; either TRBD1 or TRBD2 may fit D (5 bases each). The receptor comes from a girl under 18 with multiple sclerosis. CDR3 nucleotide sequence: TGTGCCAGCAGTGAATATGGGGGCAATGAGCAGTTCTTC. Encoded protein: CASSEYGGNEQFF. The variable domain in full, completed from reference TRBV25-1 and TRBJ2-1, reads EADIYQTPRYLVIGTGKKITLECSQTMGHDKMYWYQQDPGMELHLIHYSYGVNSTEKGDLSSESTVSRIRTEHFPLTLESARPSHTSQYLCASSEYGGNEQFFGPGTRLTVL.